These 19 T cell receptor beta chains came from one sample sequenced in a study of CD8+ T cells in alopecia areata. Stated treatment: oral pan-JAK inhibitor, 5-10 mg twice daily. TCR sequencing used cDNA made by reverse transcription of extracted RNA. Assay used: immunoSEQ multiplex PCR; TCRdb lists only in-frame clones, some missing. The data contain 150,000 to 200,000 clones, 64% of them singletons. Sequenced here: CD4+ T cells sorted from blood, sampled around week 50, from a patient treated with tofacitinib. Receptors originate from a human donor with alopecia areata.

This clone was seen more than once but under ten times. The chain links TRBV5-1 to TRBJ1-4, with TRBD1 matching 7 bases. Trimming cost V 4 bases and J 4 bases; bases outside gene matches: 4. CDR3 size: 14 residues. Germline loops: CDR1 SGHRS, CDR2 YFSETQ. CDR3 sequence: CASSQQGLNEKLFF. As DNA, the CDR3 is TGCGCCAGCAGCCAACAGGGGCTTAATGAAAAACTGTTTTTT.

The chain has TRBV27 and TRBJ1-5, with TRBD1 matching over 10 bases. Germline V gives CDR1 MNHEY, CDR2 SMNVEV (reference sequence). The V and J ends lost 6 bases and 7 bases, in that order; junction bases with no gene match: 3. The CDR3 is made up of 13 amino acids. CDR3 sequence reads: CASSQTGGQPQHF. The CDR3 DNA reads TGTGCCAGCAGCCAGACAGGGGGCCAGCCCCAGCATTTT.

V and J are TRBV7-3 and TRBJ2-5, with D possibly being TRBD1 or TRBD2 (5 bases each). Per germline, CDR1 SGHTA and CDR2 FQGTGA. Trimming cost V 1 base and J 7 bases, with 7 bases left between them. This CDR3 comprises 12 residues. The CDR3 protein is CASSLNGGTQYF. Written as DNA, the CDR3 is TGTGCCAGCAGCTTAAATGGGGGGACCCAGTACTTC.

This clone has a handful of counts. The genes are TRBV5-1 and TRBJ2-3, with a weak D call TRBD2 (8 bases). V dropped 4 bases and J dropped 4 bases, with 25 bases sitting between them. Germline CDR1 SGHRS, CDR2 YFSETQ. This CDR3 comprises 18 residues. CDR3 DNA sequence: TGCGCCAGCAGCATTCGCCCCCCGGGACTAGGGGGCTCAGATACGCAGTATTTT. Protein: CASSIRPPGLGGSDTQYF.

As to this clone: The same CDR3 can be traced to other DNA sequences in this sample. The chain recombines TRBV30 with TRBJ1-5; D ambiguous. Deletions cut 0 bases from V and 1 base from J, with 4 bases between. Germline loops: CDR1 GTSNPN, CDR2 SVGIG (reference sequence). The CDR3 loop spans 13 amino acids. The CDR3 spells CAWSVQSNQPQHF. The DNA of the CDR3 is TGTGCCTGGAGTGTACAAAGCAATCAGCCCCAGCATTTT.

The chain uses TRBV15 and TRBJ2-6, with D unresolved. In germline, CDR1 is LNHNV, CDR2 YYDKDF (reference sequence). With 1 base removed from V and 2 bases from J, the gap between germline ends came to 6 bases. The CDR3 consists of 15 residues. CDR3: CATSRAGAGANVLTF. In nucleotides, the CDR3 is TGTGCCACCAGCAGAGCTGGGGCTGGGGCCAACGTCCTGACTTTC.

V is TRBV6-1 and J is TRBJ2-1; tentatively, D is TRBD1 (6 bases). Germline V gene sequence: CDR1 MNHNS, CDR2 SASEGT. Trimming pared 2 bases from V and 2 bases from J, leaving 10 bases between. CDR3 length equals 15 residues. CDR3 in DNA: TGTGCCAGCAGTGAACAGGGGTGGGCCTACAATGAGCAGTTCTTC. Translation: CASSEQGWAYNEQFF.

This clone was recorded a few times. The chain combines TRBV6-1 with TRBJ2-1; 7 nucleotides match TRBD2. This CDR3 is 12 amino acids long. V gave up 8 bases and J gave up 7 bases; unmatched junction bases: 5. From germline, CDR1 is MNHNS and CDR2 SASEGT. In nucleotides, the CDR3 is TGTGCCAGCCACGGGGGGAGGAATGAGCAGTTCTTC. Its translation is CASHGGRNEQFF.

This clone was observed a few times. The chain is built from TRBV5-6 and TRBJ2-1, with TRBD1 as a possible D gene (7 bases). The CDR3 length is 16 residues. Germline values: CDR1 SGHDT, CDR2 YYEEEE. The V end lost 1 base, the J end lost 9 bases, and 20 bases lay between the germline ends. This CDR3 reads CASSLLIRQGGGEQFF. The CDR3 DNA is TGTGCCAGCAGCTTGTTGATTAGGCAGGGGGGCGGTGAGCAGTTCTTC.

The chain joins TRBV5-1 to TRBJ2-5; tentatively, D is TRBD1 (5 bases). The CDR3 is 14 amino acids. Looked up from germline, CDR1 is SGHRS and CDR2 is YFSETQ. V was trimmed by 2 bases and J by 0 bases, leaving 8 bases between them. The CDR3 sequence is CASSLRTNQETQYF. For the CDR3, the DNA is TGCGCCAGCAGCTTAAGGACAAACCAAGAGACCCAGTACTTC.

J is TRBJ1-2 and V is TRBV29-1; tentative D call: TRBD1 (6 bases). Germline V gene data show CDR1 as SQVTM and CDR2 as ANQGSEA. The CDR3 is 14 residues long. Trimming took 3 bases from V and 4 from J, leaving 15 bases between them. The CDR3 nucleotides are TGCAGCGTTGATGGGGCCAGGGGAGGCTATGGCTACACCTTC. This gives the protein CSVDGARGGYGYTF.

CDR3 loop: CAITQGRGSPLHF. The CDR3 region has the DNA TGTGCCATTACCCAGGGCAGGGGTTCACCCCTCCACTTT. The chain carries TRBV6-5 and TRBJ1-6; D is perhaps TRBD1 (6 bases). V lost 10 bases to trimming and J lost 9 bases, with 16 bases between them. CDR3 length: 13 amino acids. The germline V gene has CDR1 MNHEY and CDR2 SVGAGI.

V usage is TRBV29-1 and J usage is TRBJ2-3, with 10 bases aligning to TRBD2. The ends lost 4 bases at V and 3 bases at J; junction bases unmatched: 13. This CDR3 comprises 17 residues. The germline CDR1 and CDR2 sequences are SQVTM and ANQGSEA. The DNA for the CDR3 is TGCAGCGTTGTTGGGGTCTCGTCTAGCGGGGGTACAGATACGCAGTATTTT. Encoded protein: CSVVGVSSSGGTDTQYF.

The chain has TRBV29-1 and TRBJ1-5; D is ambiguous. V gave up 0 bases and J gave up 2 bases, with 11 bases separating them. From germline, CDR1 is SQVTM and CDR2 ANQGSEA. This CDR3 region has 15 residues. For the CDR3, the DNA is TGCAGCGTTGAAGACGGGGTCGGTGGCAATCAGCCCCAGCATTTT. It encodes CSVEDGVGGNQPQHF.

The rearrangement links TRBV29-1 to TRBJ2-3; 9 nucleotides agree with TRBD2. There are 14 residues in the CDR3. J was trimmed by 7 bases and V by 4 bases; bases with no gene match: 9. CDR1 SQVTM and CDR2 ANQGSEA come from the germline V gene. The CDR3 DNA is TGCAGCGTTGTAGAGCTAGCGGGGATTAATACGCAGTATTTT. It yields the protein CSVVELAGINTQYF.

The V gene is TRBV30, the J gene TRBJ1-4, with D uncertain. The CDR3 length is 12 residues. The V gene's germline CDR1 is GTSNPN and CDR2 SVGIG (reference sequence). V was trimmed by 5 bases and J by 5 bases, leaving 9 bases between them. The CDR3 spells CAWSARNEKLFF. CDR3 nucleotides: TGTGCCTGGTCGGCACGAAATGAAAAACTGTTTTTT.

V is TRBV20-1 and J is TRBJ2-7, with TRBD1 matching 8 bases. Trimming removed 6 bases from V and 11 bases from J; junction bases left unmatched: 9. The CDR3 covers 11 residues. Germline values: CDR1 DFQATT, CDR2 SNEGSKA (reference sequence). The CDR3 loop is CSARRDRMEYF. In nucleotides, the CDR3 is TGCAGTGCCCGCCGGGACAGGATGGAGTACTTC.

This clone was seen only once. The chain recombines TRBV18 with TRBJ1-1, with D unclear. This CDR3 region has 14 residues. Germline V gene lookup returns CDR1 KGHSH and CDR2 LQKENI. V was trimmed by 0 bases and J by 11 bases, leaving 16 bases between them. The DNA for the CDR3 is TGTGCCAGCTCACCACCTCAGCCTCTAAGTCTCGCTTTCTTT. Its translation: CASSPPQPLSLAFF. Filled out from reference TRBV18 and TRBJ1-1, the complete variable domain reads NAGVMQNPRHLVRRRGQEARLRCSPMKGHSHVYWYRQLPEEGLKFMVYLQKENIIDESGMPKERFSAEFPKEGPSILRIQQVVRGDSAAYFCASSPPQPLSLAFFGQGTRLTVV.

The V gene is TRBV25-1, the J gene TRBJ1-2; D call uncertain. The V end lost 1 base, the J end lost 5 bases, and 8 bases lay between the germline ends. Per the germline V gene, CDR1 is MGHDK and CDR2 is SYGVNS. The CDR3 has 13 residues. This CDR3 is CASSEFGSYGYTF. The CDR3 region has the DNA TGTGCCAGCAGTGAATTTGGTAGTTATGGCTACACCTTC.